The 3 T cell receptor beta chains given below trace back to one sample, sequenced in a study of neurological immune-mediated disorders. Using its own MiXCR run on the 5' RACE reads, TCRdb lists one record per CDR3 protein. Among 35,000 to 40,000 distinct CDR3 sequences listed, around a tenth were seen once. The sequenced material came from CD4+ T cells from blood. All receptors come from a woman aged 30 to 39 with HTLV-1-associated myelopathy (HAM/TSP).

This clonotype was seen repeatedly, ten times or more. This chain uses TRBV19 with TRBJ2-1; D not resolved. Trimming took 3 bases from V and 7 from J, leaving 10 bases between them. This CDR3 comprises 13 residues. From germline, CDR1 is LNHDA and CDR2 SQIVND (reference sequence). The chain's CDR3 is CASSMRQGNEQFF. CDR3 coding DNA: TGTGCCAGTAGTATGCGGCAAGGTAATGAGCAGTTCTTC.

This clonotype was observed many times. The V and J genes are TRBV12-3 or TRBV12-4 and TRBJ2-7, with 14 bases that match TRBD2. The CDR3 is 14 amino acids. Losses at the gene ends were 6 bases for V and 4 bases for J; bases not matched to a gene: 2. CDR3 sequence reads: CASRTSGGVYEQYF. Written as DNA, the CDR3 is TGTGCCAGCAGGACTAGCGGGGGGGTATACGAGCAGTACTTC.

This clonotype appeared many times. The chain has TRBV29-1 and TRBJ1-1, with D perhaps matching TRBD1 (6 bases). Germline values: CDR1 SQVTM, CDR2 ANQGSEA. The CDR3 consists of 12 residues. Trimming cost V 7 bases and J 5 bases, with 14 bases left between them. The CDR3 DNA reads TGCAGCGCCCTGGGACAAGGGACTGAAGCTTTCTTT. It specifies CSALGQGTEAFF.